This entry lists 9 T cell receptor beta chains sequenced from one sample in a study of T cells in Graves' hyperthyroidism and ophthalmopathy. RNA transcripts yielded amplified TCR beta CDR3 regions. The HTBI set primed first-round TCR CDR3 RT-PCR. TCRdb re-derived calls from the multiplex PCR reads in MiXCR, one entry per CDR3 protein. The table lists about 290,000 distinct CDR3 sequences, roughly 15% of them singletons. Specimen: blood. The receptors come from a woman aged 40 to 55 with Graves' hyperthyroidism.

This clonotype appeared many times. The chain combines TRBV12-3 or TRBV12-4 with TRBJ2-7; D unresolved. CDR3 length: 13 residues. V lost 7 bases, J lost 4 bases, and 14 bases lay in between. The CDR3 spells CASTSGLGYEQYF. The CDR3 DNA is TGTGCCAGCACCTCTGGTCTGGGATACGAGCAGTACTTC.

This clonotype has a count of ten or more. The rearrangement uses TRBV5-6 and TRBJ1-5, with unresolved D. From germline, CDR1 is SGHDT and CDR2 YYEEEE. The CDR3 has 13 amino acids. V was clipped by 3 bases and J by 4 bases, with 8 bases between them. The CDR3 protein is CASSYGGNQPQHF. For the CDR3, the DNA is TGTGCCAGCAGCTACGGAGGGAATCAGCCCCAGCATTTT.

This clonotype was counted many times. The rearrangement uses TRBV11-2 and TRBJ2-7, with D maybe TRBD2 (6 bases). The ends were cut back, 1 base at V and 0 bases at J, with 10 bases in the middle. The CDR3 spans 15 residues. Germline lookup yields CDR1 SGHAT and CDR2 FQNNGV. The CDR3 loop reads CASSLGLASSYEQYF. In DNA form, the CDR3 reads TGTGCCAGCAGCTTAGGTCTAGCGAGCTCCTACGAGCAGTACTTC.

The V call is TRBV19, the J call TRBJ1-6, with 7 positions matching TRBD1. Trimming at V came to 6 bases and at J to 8 bases, leaving 13 bases not matched to a gene. Germline assignment: CDR1 LNHDA and CDR2 SQIVND (reference sequence). The CDR3 has 16 residues. The CDR3 DNA follows: TGTGCCAGTAGCGATCAGGGGGGCGCTTTCTATTCACCCCTCCACTTT. This encodes CASSDQGGAFYSPLHF.

This clonotype was counted many times. V usage is TRBV20-1 and J usage is TRBJ1-5, with TRBD1 identical over 11 bases. The CDR3 sequence is 15 residues long. Germline CDR1 is DFQATT and CDR2 is SNEGSKA (reference sequence). The junction had 2 bases not matched to a gene; V was cut back by 1 base and J by 3 bases. For the CDR3, the DNA is TGCAGTGCTAGAGGGACAGGGGGCACCAATCAGCCCCAGCATTTT. It is translated as CSARGTGGTNQPQHF.

This clonotype was found many times. V is TRBV7-2 and J is TRBJ1-4, with TRBD1 identical over 11 bases. Germline assignment: CDR1 SGHTA and CDR2 FQGNSA. This CDR3 comprises 14 residues. The V gene end was trimmed by 5 bases and the J gene end by 6 bases; junction bases not matched to a gene: 2. CDR3 sequence (DNA): TGTGCCAGCAGCCGGGACAGGGGGTATGAAAAACTGTTTTTT. Translating it yields CASSRDRGYEKLFF.

There are many counts of this clonotype. The chain employs TRBV28 and TRBJ1-1; maybe TRBD1 (5 bases). CDR1 MDHEN and CDR2 SYDVKM come from the germline V gene. This CDR3 is built from 16 residues. V lost 3 bases and J lost 0, with 14 bases in between. The CDR3 is CASSFARVGMNTEAFF. The CDR3 nucleotides read TGTGCCAGCAGTTTTGCCAGGGTGGGGATGAACACTGAAGCTTTCTTT.

This clonotype was found many times. The chain's CDR3 is CASSYGGYEQYF. The CDR3 coding sequence is TGTGCCAGCAGCTACGGAGGTTACGAGCAGTACTTC. The genes are TRBV28 and TRBJ2-7, with D perhaps TRBD2 (5 bases). The CDR3 is 12 residues long. V was pared by 6 bases and J by 4 bases, with 10 bases between. Germline CDR1 and CDR2: MDHEN and SYDVKM.

The chain carries TRBV10-3 and TRBJ2-7, with D perhaps TRBD1 (6 bases). The ends were cut back, 3 bases at V and 5 bases at J, with 11 bases in the middle. Germline CDR1 and CDR2: ENHRY and SYGVKD. The CDR3 is 13 residues long. The CDR3 nucleotides are TGTGCCATCAGTGACCCCAGGGGACACGAGCAGTACTTC. Residues: CAISDPRGHEQYF.